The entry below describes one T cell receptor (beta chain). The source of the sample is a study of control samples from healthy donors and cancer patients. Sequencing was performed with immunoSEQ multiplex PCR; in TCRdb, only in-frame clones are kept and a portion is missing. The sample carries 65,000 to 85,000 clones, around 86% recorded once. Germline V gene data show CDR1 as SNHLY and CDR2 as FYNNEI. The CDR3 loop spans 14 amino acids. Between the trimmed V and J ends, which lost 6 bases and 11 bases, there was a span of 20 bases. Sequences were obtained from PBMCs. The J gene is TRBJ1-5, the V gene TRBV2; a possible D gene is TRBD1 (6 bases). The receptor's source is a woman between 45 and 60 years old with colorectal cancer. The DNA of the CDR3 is TGTGCCAGCAGCATGGACAGTTCGCTAAGGGCCCAGCATTTT. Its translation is CASSMDSSLRAQHF. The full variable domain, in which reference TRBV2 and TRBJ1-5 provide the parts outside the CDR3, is EPEVTQTPSHQVTQMGQEVILRCVPISNHLYFYWYRQILGQKVEFLVSFYNNEISEKSEIFDDQFSVERPDGSNFTLKIRSTKLEDSAMYFCASSMDSSLRAQHFGDGTRLSIL.